This T cell receptor (beta chain) comes out of a study of Tregs in tolerant kidney transplant recipients. Findings of the study overall: Changing PCR primers prevented nucleotide comparison between some patients' samples. This study did not directly address biological reproducibility.

The assay was immunoSEQ multiplex PCR, and TCRdb's table has in-frame clones only and misses some. This sample has roughly 66,000 clones, with just under 95% found just once. CDR1 is PRHDT, CDR2 FYEKMQ, per germline (reference sequence). This CDR3 region has 15 residues. The V and J ends lost 5 bases and 2 bases respectively, with 12 bases between them. On this clone: No antigen is known for it.

The sequence was obtained from a human donor who received a combined kidney and bone marrow transplant. The sample here was CD8+ T cells from blood, taken before the transplant. The chain has TRBV13 and TRBJ2-2; D is perhaps TRBD1 (6 bases). This CDR3 is CASSTRDKNTGELFF. The DNA for the CDR3 is TGTGCCAGCAGCACCCGGGACAAAAACACCGGGGAGCTGTTTTTT.